A selection of T cell receptor beta chains follows, all from one sample in a study of T cells in Graves' hyperthyroidism and ophthalmopathy. TCRdb used MiXCR to reprocess the multiplex PCR reads, holding one entry per CDR3 protein. The sample contains 200,000 to 250,000 distinct CDR3 sequences, approximately 16% of which appear only once. Source material: blood. The receptors were sampled from a woman aged 18-29 years with Graves' ophthalmopathy. Each CDR3 is given with its conserved first and last residue. A D gene is named only where the DNA matches it firmly. Sizes are listed as once, few or many counts, or a class when the clone is expanded.

D gene: -
clone size: many
J gene: TRBJ1-1
V gene: TRBV30
CDR3 DNA: TGTGCCTGGAGTGTGCAGGGGAACACTGAAGCTTTCTTT
CDR3 protein: CAWSVQGNTEAFF

D gene: -
clone size: many
J gene: TRBJ1-5
V gene: TRBV5-5
CDR3 DNA: TGTGCCAGCAGCTTGGATCCCGATCAGCCCCAGCATTTT
CDR3 protein: CASSLDPDQPQHF

D gene: -
clone size: many
J gene: TRBJ2-7
V gene: TRBV19
CDR3 DNA: TGTGCCAGTAGTACAGGCAGAATTCGGACATCGAGACCCTACGAGCAGTACTTC
CDR3 protein: CASSTGRIRTSRPYEQYF

D gene: -
clone size: once
J gene: TRBJ2-3
V gene: TRBV27
CDR3 DNA: TGTGCCAGCAGTGAACAGGGTGCTTCAGATACGCAGTATTTT
CDR3 protein: CASSEQGASDTQYF

D gene: -
clone size: many
J gene: TRBJ1-3
V gene: TRBV7-9
CDR3 DNA: TGTGCCAGCAGTTCGAACTGGCGAAACACCATATATTTT
CDR3 protein: CASSSNWRNTIYF

D gene: -
clone size: many
J gene: TRBJ1-2
V gene: TRBV2
CDR3 DNA: TGTGCCAGCAGTGAAGGGGCAGGGAGCTATGGCTACACCTTC
CDR3 protein: CASSEGAGSYGYTF

D gene: TRBD1
clone size: many
J gene: TRBJ1-1
V gene: TRBV5-1
CDR3 DNA: TGCGCCAGCAGGTCTAGACAGGGCAACACTGAAGCTTTCTTT
CDR3 protein: CASRSRQGNTEAFF

D gene: -
clone size: many
J gene: TRBJ2-1
V gene: TRBV6-1
CDR3 DNA: TGTGCCAGCAGCCCCCGCGAGGTCATCTCCTACAATGAGCAGTTCTTC
CDR3 protein: CASSPREVISYNEQFF

D gene: -
clone size: many
J gene: TRBJ2-1
V gene: TRBV4-1
CDR3 DNA: TGCGCCAGCGGCCGGGACGGTACCTACAATGAGCAGTTCTTC
CDR3 protein: CASGRDGTYNEQFF

D gene: -
clone size: many
J gene: TRBJ2-5
V gene: TRBV12-3/TRBV12-4
CDR3 DNA: TGTGCCAGCAGTTTATATCGAGGACAAGAGACCCAGTACTTC
CDR3 protein: CASSLYRGQETQYF